These 15 T cell receptor beta chains share one sample of origin, sequenced in a study of CD8+ T cells in alopecia areata. cDNA reverse transcribed from extracted RNA served as the sequencing template. This table comes from immunoSEQ multiplex PCR, and its TCRdb copy is limited to in-frame clones, with some not included. The data hold 200,000 to 250,000 clones, with 64% observed a single time. The sample's treatment: oral pan-JAK inhibitor, 5-10 mg twice daily. The material sequenced was CD4+ T cells sorted from blood, taken at week 4, from a patient treated with tofacitinib. These receptor sequences come from a human donor with alopecia areata.

J is TRBJ1-1 and V is TRBV2; D ambiguous. This CDR3 region has 11 residues. Per the germline V gene, CDR1 is SNHLY and CDR2 is FYNNEI. V lost 1 base to trimming and J lost 10 bases, with 7 bases between them. Written as DNA, the CDR3 is TGTGCCAGCAGTGAAGGGGGTGGAGCTTTCTTT. Residues: CASSEGGGAFF. Using reference TRBV2 and TRBJ1-1 for the parts outside the CDR3, the full variable domain is EPEVTQTPSHQVTQMGQEVILRCVPISNHLYFYWYRQILGQKVEFLVSFYNNEISEKSEIFDDQFSVERPDGSNFTLKIRSTKLEDSAMYFCASSEGGGAFFGQGTRLTVV.

This clone was found a few times. The same CDR3 can be traced to other DNA sequences in this sample. The rearrangement joins TRBV4-1 to TRBJ1-1; no firm D call. Germline V gives CDR1 MGHRA, CDR2 YSYEKL. The CDR3 sequence is 14 residues long. V dropped 0 bases and J dropped 5 bases, with 10 bases sitting between them. CDR3 region: CASSQDVAKTEAFF. CDR3 nucleotide sequence: TGCGCCAGCAGCCAAGACGTCGCAAAGACTGAAGCTTTCTTT.

The V gene is TRBV5-1, the J gene TRBJ2-3; 7 nucleotides align to TRBD2. The CDR3 runs to 17 residues. V was clipped by 4 bases and J by 5 bases; unmatched bases: 16. From germline, CDR1 is SGHRS and CDR2 YFSETQ. The chain's CDR3 is CASSPQGGSRRLDTQYF. CDR3 in DNA: TGCGCCAGCAGCCCCCAGGGAGGGAGCCGAAGGTTAGATACGCAGTATTTT.

The chain employs TRBV29-1 and TRBJ1-4; D may be TRBD1 (6 bases). Trimming took off 2 bases at V and 4 bases at J, with 14 bases between the two ends. This CDR3 has 15 residues. CDR1 is SQVTM and CDR2 is ANQGSEA in the germline V gene. The CDR3 here is CSVEYLDSHNEKLFF. For the CDR3, the DNA is TGCAGCGTTGAATATCTGGACAGCCATAATGAAAAACTGTTTTTT. Full variable domain (missing parts from reference TRBV29-1 and TRBJ1-4): SAVISQKPSRDICQRGTSLTIQCQVDSQVTMMFWYRQQPGQSLTLIATANQGSEATYESGFVIDKFPISRPNLTFSTLTVSNMSPEDSSIYLCSVEYLDSHNEKLFFGSGTQLSVL.

This rearrangement joins TRBV27 to TRBJ2-1, with 8 positions matching TRBD1. The trim removed 8 bases at V and 1 base at J, leaving 7 bases unmatched. In germline, CDR1 is MNHEY, CDR2 SMNVEV (reference sequence). The CDR3 consists of 15 residues. CDR3 nucleotide sequence: TGTGCCAGCCGTATCCAGGGGGCGTCCTACAATGAGCAGTTCTTC. It codes for CASRIQGASYNEQFF.

Of note for this clone: The identical CDR3 is also encoded by other nucleotide sequences in the sample. This chain uses TRBV2 with TRBJ2-2, with D possibly being TRBD1 (5 bases). Per the germline V gene, CDR1 is SNHLY and CDR2 is FYNNEI. This CDR3 has 13 residues. The V end was cut by 6 bases, the J end by 1 base, with 6 bases between. Here the CDR3 DNA reads TGTGCCAGCAGGACAGTGAACACCGGGGAGCTGTTTTTT. Its translation: CASRTVNTGELFF.

CDR3 DNA sequence: TGTGCCAGCAGCTGGGCAGACTATAATTCACCCCTCCACTTT. It specifies CASSWADYNSPLHF. The gene calls are TRBV7-9 and TRBJ1-6; D gene uncertain. Between the trimmed V and J ends, which lost 4 bases and 3 bases, there was a span of 7 bases. Germline-derived CDR1 and CDR2 are SEHNR and FQNEAQ (reference sequence). The CDR3 runs 14 residues.

This clone was picked up a small number of times. This chain connects TRBV5-5 to TRBJ2-5, with 12 positions matching TRBD2. Looked up from germline, CDR1 is SGHKS and CDR2 is YYEKEE (reference sequence). With 4 bases clipped from V and 5 bases from J, the junction kept 9 bases outside the gene matches. The CDR3 totals 16 residues. The DNA for the CDR3 is TGTGCCAGCAGCCGCGGTGATACTAGCGGGGGGGAGACCCAGTACTTC. Translated: CASSRGDTSGGETQYF.

Worth noting for this clone: Other DNA sequences in this sample translate to the same CDR3. The rearrangement joins TRBV7-2 to TRBJ2-2; unclear D gene. The V end was cut by 3 bases, the J end by 4 bases, with 3 bases between. The germline V gene has CDR1 SGHTA and CDR2 FQGNSA. There are 12 residues in the CDR3. CDR3: CASSLGTGELFF. The CDR3 DNA is TGTGCCAGCAGCTTGGGCACCGGGGAGCTGTTTTTT.

This sequence joins TRBV7-2 and TRBJ2-7; 8 nucleotides line up with TRBD1. The length of the CDR3 is 14 residues. From germline, CDR1 is SGHTA and CDR2 FQGNSA. With V trimmed by 3 bases and J by 4 bases, 5 bases remained unmatched. The CDR3 protein is CASSFGQGGYEQYF. The CDR3 DNA reads TGTGCCAGCAGCTTCGGACAGGGCGGATACGAGCAGTACTTC.

The gene calls are TRBV27 and TRBJ2-6; no reliable D call. CDR3 length: 16 amino acids. Germline CDR1 is MNHEY and CDR2 is SMNVEV (reference sequence). The germline V and J ends were trimmed by 7 bases and 1 base, with 14 bases remaining between them. CDR3 in amino acids: CASTLLPVSGANVLTF. CDR3 DNA: TGTGCCAGCACCCTTCTTCCTGTATCTGGGGCCAACGTCCTGACTTTC.

V and J are TRBV7-2 and TRBJ2-7, with D perhaps assigned TRBD1 or TRBD2 (5 bases each). The CDR3 is made up of 14 amino acids. Germline lookup yields CDR1 SGHTA and CDR2 FQGNSA. V was trimmed by 4 bases and J by 4 bases, leaving 14 bases between them. This CDR3 is CASSSDGGPYEQYF. The CDR3 DNA reads as TGTGCCAGCAGCTCTGATGGGGGACCTTACGAGCAGTACTTC.

This clone turned up a few times. This rearrangement joins TRBV5-1 to TRBJ1-2, with a weak D call TRBD1 (5 bases). The CDR3 is 16 residues long. Trimming stripped 2 bases from V and 8 bases from J, with 22 bases between. The germline V gene encodes CDR1 SGHRS and CDR2 YFSETQ. The CDR3, as DNA: TGCGCCAGCAGCTTCACACCACCCAGGGTCTCCGGAGGCTACACCTTC. Its protein product is CASSFTPPRVSGGYTF. Filled out from reference TRBV5-1 and TRBJ1-2, the complete variable domain reads KAGVTQTPRYLIKTRGQQVTLSCSPISGHRSVSWYQQTPGQGLQFLFEYFSETQRNKGNFPGRFSGRQFSNSRSEMNVSTLELGDSALYLCASSFTPPRVSGGYTFGSGTRLTVV.

This clone was recorded once. This chain uses TRBV19 with TRBJ2-5, with a tentative D call TRBD1 (6 bases). CDR1 is LNHDA and CDR2 is SQIVND in the germline V gene (reference sequence). The CDR3 loop spans 13 amino acids. Trimming took off 7 bases at V and 5 bases at J, with 14 bases between the two ends. The CDR3 nucleotides are TGTGCCAGTAAGCAACAGGGTATCGAGACCCAGTACTTC. Its translation is CASKQQGIETQYF.

The chain combines TRBV5-1 with TRBJ2-3; D gene unclear. The V end lost 4 bases, the J end lost 1 base, and 13 bases lay between the germline ends. The CDR3 is 15 amino acids. Germline CDR1 is SGHRS and CDR2 is YFSETQ. For the CDR3, the DNA is TGCGCCAGCAGCCTCCTTGGCGAGGGCACAGATACGCAGTATTTT. This encodes CASSLLGEGTDTQYF.